These T cell receptor beta chains were read from a single sample in a study of CXCR3-negative and CXCR3-positive naive CD8 T cells. TCRdb reanalyzed the 5' RACE reads, giving one entry per CDR3 protein sequence and no DNA. Recorded for this sample: 60,000 to 65,000 distinct CDR3 sequences. Sequencing was carried out using naive CXCR3+ CD8+ T cells from blood. The origin of the receptors is a human donor in good health. Some clones in this sample may be carry-over from other donors' samples. CDR3s include the opening cysteine and the closing phenylalanine or tryptophan. Rows give clone size only sometimes, using once, few, many, or a class for an expanded clone.

J gene: TRBJ1-2; V gene: TRBV29-1; clone size: NA; CDR3 protein: CSVILQDDYGYTF
J gene: TRBJ2-1; V gene: TRBV5-1; clone size: NA; CDR3 protein: CASSPHKDAYNEQFF
J gene: TRBJ2-2; V gene: TRBV7-3; clone size: NA; CDR3 protein: CASRHSGAGELFF
J gene: TRBJ2-7; V gene: TRBV2; clone size: NA; CDR3 protein: CASSTGGLEQYF
J gene: TRBJ2-2; V gene: TRBV29-1; clone size: NA; CDR3 protein: CSSTATNTGELFF
J gene: TRBJ2-1; V gene: TRBV7-3; clone size: NA; CDR3 protein: CASSPGLAGTNEQFF
J gene: TRBJ2-5; V gene: TRBV9; clone size: NA; CDR3 protein: CASSTPRDPGETQYF
J gene: TRBJ1-1; V gene: TRBV4-3; clone size: NA; CDR3 protein: CASSQAPRGTTNTEAFF
J gene: TRBJ1-2; V gene: TRBV12-3/TRBV12-4; clone size: NA; CDR3 protein: CASSLGDSLNYGYTF
J gene: TRBJ2-3; V gene: TRBV6-2/TRBV6-3; clone size: NA; CDR3 protein: CASSPIGLADPSDTQYF
J gene: TRBJ1-4; V gene: TRBV29-1; clone size: NA; CDR3 protein: CSALIGGTNEKLFF
J gene: TRBJ1-1; V gene: TRBV29-1; clone size: NA; CDR3 protein: CSVGQGNTEAFF
J gene: TRBJ2-5; V gene: TRBV23-1; clone size: NA; CDR3 protein: CASSQKSGQGGETQYF
J gene: TRBJ1-2; V gene: TRBV28; clone size: NA; CDR3 protein: CASSFKAPGAKGGYTF
J gene: TRBJ1-1; V gene: TRBV7-8; clone size: NA; CDR3 protein: CASSLGTGAANTEAFF
J gene: TRBJ2-2; V gene: TRBV12-3/TRBV12-4; clone size: NA; CDR3 protein: CASSFLPGSGLNTGELFF
J gene: TRBJ1-1; V gene: TRBV9; clone size: NA; CDR3 protein: CASSGGDTANTEAFF
J gene: TRBJ2-3; V gene: TRBV29-1; clone size: NA; CDR3 protein: CSAGASTDTQYF
J gene: TRBJ2-1; V gene: TRBV7-8; clone size: NA; CDR3 protein: CASSRSRAGSYNEQFF
J gene: TRBJ2-1; V gene: TRBV9; clone size: NA; CDR3 protein: CASSASGQVYNEQFF
J gene: TRBJ1-2; V gene: TRBV6-5; clone size: NA; CDR3 protein: CASSEGTGLSDGYTF
J gene: TRBJ2-7; V gene: TRBV6-2/TRBV6-3; clone size: NA; CDR3 protein: CASSPAWRDPYEQYF
J gene: TRBJ1-2; V gene: TRBV6-5; clone size: NA; CDR3 protein: CASRTTGTAGGYTF
J gene: TRBJ2-7; V gene: TRBV5-4; clone size: NA; CDR3 protein: CASSLVSVREQYF
J gene: TRBJ2-3; V gene: TRBV15; clone size: NA; CDR3 protein: CATSSPGETFLFTDTQYF
J gene: TRBJ2-1; V gene: TRBV7-9; clone size: NA; CDR3 protein: CASSRAAVDANEQFF
J gene: TRBJ2-3; V gene: TRBV5-6; clone size: NA; CDR3 protein: CASSLQVSTDTQYF
J gene: TRBJ2-7; V gene: TRBV7-3; clone size: NA; CDR3 protein: CASSLSGEFNEQYF
J gene: TRBJ2-1; V gene: TRBV5-5; clone size: NA; CDR3 protein: CASSPRDRGTIYNEQFF
J gene: TRBJ1-5; V gene: TRBV20-1; clone size: NA; CDR3 protein: CSARERLSNQPQHF
J gene: TRBJ2-1; V gene: TRBV9; clone size: NA; CDR3 protein: CASSVDGGGNNEQFF
J gene: TRBJ2-7; V gene: TRBV20-1; clone size: NA; CDR3 protein: CSGTSGGGYEQYF
J gene: TRBJ1-1; V gene: TRBV20-1; clone size: NA; CDR3 protein: CSARDLGHPNTEAFF
J gene: TRBJ2-7; V gene: TRBV7-9; clone size: NA; CDR3 protein: CASRLGQAVDEQYF
J gene: TRBJ1-2; V gene: TRBV7-9; clone size: NA; CDR3 protein: CASSFGAEGYTF
J gene: TRBJ2-1; V gene: TRBV20-1; clone size: NA; CDR3 protein: CSAEPRAVYNEQIF
J gene: TRBJ2-7; V gene: TRBV14; clone size: NA; CDR3 protein: CASSQDRSNEQYF
J gene: TRBJ1-1; V gene: TRBV7-3; clone size: NA; CDR3 protein: CASSWGSPEAFF
J gene: TRBJ1-2; V gene: TRBV4-3; clone size: NA; CDR3 protein: CASSQDRQAYGYTF
J gene: TRBJ2-1; V gene: TRBV4-2; clone size: NA; CDR3 protein: CASSQTELADYNEQFF
J gene: TRBJ2-7; V gene: TRBV7-6; clone size: NA; CDR3 protein: CASSFGFGPAYEQYF
J gene: TRBJ2-1; V gene: TRBV6-4; clone size: NA; CDR3 protein: CASSPSPGTGSGEQFF
J gene: TRBJ2-3; V gene: TRBV7-8; clone size: NA; CDR3 protein: CASSLPFGRVVTDTQYF
J gene: TRBJ2-3; V gene: TRBV11-2; clone size: NA; CDR3 protein: CASSPSRPGTDTQYF
J gene: TRBJ2-7; V gene: TRBV7-7; clone size: medium-sized; CDR3 protein: CASSLSKGSFYEQYF
J gene: TRBJ2-7; V gene: TRBV6-5; clone size: NA; CDR3 protein: CASSYSGDYEQYF
J gene: TRBJ2-7; V gene: TRBV28; clone size: NA; CDR3 protein: CASSLWDRVHEQYF
J gene: TRBJ2-7; V gene: TRBV20-1; clone size: NA; CDR3 protein: CSARFQWTSPGKRACEQYF
J gene: TRBJ2-3; V gene: TRBV12-3/TRBV12-4; clone size: NA; CDR3 protein: CASSGQGTDTQYF
J gene: TRBJ2-7; V gene: TRBV11-2; clone size: NA; CDR3 protein: CASSFSVSYEQYF
J gene: TRBJ2-7; V gene: TRBV5-1; clone size: NA; CDR3 protein: CASNGLASYEQYF
J gene: TRBJ1-4; V gene: TRBV5-1; clone size: NA; CDR3 protein: CASSLGDRNEKLFF
J gene: TRBJ1-4; V gene: TRBV12-3/TRBV12-4; clone size: NA; CDR3 protein: CASTPRGERKLFF
J gene: TRBJ2-5; V gene: TRBV25-1; clone size: NA; CDR3 protein: CASSEFAQQETQYF
J gene: TRBJ2-7; V gene: TRBV29-1; clone size: NA; CDR3 protein: CSVEGLREQYF
J gene: TRBJ2-7; V gene: TRBV28; clone size: NA; CDR3 protein: CASSDPVTGLSYEQYF
J gene: TRBJ2-1; V gene: TRBV9; clone size: NA; CDR3 protein: CASRGTSVDNEQFF
J gene: TRBJ1-2; V gene: TRBV29-1; clone size: NA; CDR3 protein: CSVMGGLHGYTF
J gene: TRBJ2-7; V gene: TRBV6-1; clone size: NA; CDR3 protein: CASTLEAGGLSEQYF
J gene: TRBJ1-2; V gene: TRBV7-9; clone size: NA; CDR3 protein: CASSLGPDLVRGYTF